This passage covers 4 T cell receptor beta chains from one sample sequenced in a study of OX40 agonist ivuxolimab in advanced cancers. The repertoire was sequenced with immunoSEQ multiplex PCR; TCRdb's copy has only in-frame clones and lacks some. Altogether about 60,000 clones are present, over 80% being singletons, with the ten largest covering 2% to 2.5%. The sequencing here drew on CD4+ or CD8+ T cells sorted from blood, taken in a trial of the OX40 agonist ivuxolimab. Receptors originate from an adult with an advanced solid tumor such as melanoma, head and neck, liver or kidney cancer.

J is TRBJ2-1 and V is TRBV5-4; 10 bases agree with TRBD2. Germline V gene data show CDR1 as SGHNT and CDR2 as YYREEE (reference sequence). There are 15 residues in the CDR3. V trimming: 2 bases; J trimming: 7 bases; junction bases outside the gene matches: 6. The CDR3 coding sequence is TGTGCCAGCAGCTTATCTAGCGGGAGAGTAAATGAGCAGTTCTTC. Its translation is CASSLSSGRVNEQFF.

J is TRBJ2-1 and V is TRBV6-1; TRBD2 matches 7 bases. CDR1 and CDR2 from the germline V gene are MNHNS and SASEGT. Trimming at V came to 4 bases and at J to 0 bases, leaving 12 bases not matched to a gene. This CDR3 is built from 18 residues. The CDR3 DNA follows: TGTGCCAGCAGTGCCACACCCGGGGCTAGCGGCTCCTACAATGAGCAGTTCTTC. Its protein is CASSATPGASGSYNEQFF.

The chain links TRBV10-2 to TRBJ1-1, with D perhaps matching TRBD1 (5 bases). V lost 6 bases and J 0 bases, leaving 11 bases between the germline ends. The CDR3 loop spans 14 amino acids. The germline V gene has CDR1 WSHSY and CDR2 SAAADI. The CDR3 nucleotides are TGCGCCAGCAGACAACCAGGGTTGAACACTGAAGCTTTCTTT. Translation gives CASRQPGLNTEAFF.

This clone has a single count. V gene TRBV4-2 combines with J gene TRBJ2-5; no clear D. Germline-derived CDR1 and CDR2 are LGHNA and YNFKEQ. The CDR3 length is 13 residues. The ends were cut back, 3 bases at V and 1 base at J, with 6 bases in the middle. The CDR3 nucleotides are TGTGCCAGCAGCCAGGTAGTCCAAGAGACCCAGTACTTC. It specifies CASSQVVQETQYF.